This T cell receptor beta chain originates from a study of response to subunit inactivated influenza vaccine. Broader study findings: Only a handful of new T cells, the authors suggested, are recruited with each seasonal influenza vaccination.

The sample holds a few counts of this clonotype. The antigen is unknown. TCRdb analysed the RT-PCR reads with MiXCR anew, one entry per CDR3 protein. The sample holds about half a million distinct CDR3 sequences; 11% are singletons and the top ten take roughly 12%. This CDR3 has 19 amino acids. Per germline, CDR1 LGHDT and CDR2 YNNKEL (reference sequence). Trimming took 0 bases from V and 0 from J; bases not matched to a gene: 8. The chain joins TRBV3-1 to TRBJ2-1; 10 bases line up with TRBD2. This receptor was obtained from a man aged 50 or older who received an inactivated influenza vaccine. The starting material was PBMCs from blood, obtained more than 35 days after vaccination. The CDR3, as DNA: TGTGCCAGCAGCCAAGAAAGGGATAGCGGGGGGAACTCCTACAATGAGCAGTTCTTC. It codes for CASSQERDSGGNSYNEQFF.